These 16 T cell receptor beta chains were sequenced from one sample in a study of shared clonotypes between healthy human individuals. TCRdb's copy holds only in-frame clones and misses some; the assay was immunoSEQ multiplex PCR. The table has 800,000 to 1,200,000 clones, approximately 78% seen once; the top ten hold more than 0.5%. Sample: memory CD4+ T cells from PBMCs. Subset defined: CD45RA-negative fraction. The receptors were gathered from a young man in good health. Some clones in this sample may be carry-over from other donors' samples.

This chain joins TRBV6-6 and TRBJ2-7, with TRBD1 identical over 8 bases. CDR3 size: 13 residues. V was clipped by 6 bases and J by 4 bases; unmatched bases: 5. Germline CDR1 and CDR2: MNHNY and SVGAGI (reference sequence). The CDR3 DNA is TGTGCCAGCAGACCAGGACAGGGATACGAGCAGTACTTC. Its protein product is CASRPGQGYEQYF.

With respect to this clone: The sample carries other DNA sequences with the same CDR3. This chain joins TRBV27 and TRBJ1-1; D is uncertain. CDR3 length: 15 amino acids. With 4 bases removed from V and 4 bases from J, the gap between germline ends came to 16 bases. Germline V gene data show CDR1 as MNHEY and CDR2 as SMNVEV (reference sequence). CDR3 nucleotides: TGTGCCAGCAGTTCGGGAGGTGCGGGGAGCACTGAAGCTTTCTTT. Translating it yields CASSSGGAGSTEAFF.

V gene TRBV5-1 combines with J gene TRBJ1-3; D not resolved. The V gene's germline CDR1 is SGHRS and CDR2 YFSETQ. There are 17 residues in the CDR3. The V end lost 4 bases, the J end lost 0 bases, and 17 bases lay between the germline ends. The CDR3 DNA sequence: TGCGCCAGCAGCCCGGTGCGTCTCGACCGCTCTGGAAACACCATATATTTT. This translates into CASSPVRLDRSGNTIYF.

This clone has just a few counts. The CDR3 region is CASSLGGGALSYEQYF. CDR3 sequence (DNA): TGTGCCAGCAGCTTGGGCGGAGGGGCCTTATCCTACGAGCAGTACTTC. This chain joins TRBV5-6 and TRBJ2-7; perhaps TRBD2 as D (6 bases). Germline CDR1 and CDR2: SGHDT and YYEEEE. The CDR3 runs to 16 residues. V lost 0 bases, J lost 1 base, and 14 bases lay in between. The whole variable domain, filled in from reference TRBV5-6 and TRBJ2-7, reads DAGVTQSPTHLIKTRGQQVTLRCSPKSGHDTVSWYQQALGQGPQFIFQYYEEEERQRGNFPDRFSGHQFPNYSSELNVNALLLGDSALYLCASSLGGGALSYEQYFGPGTRLTVT.

The rearrangement uses TRBV6-5 and TRBJ1-1; D is unclear. Germline-derived CDR1 and CDR2 are MNHEY and SVGAGI. The CDR3 length is 13 residues. V shed 2 bases and J shed 5 bases, with 9 bases lying between them. CDR3 coding DNA: TGTGCCAGCAGTTACCTTAAAGAAACTGAAGCTTTCTTT. Translation gives CASSYLKETEAFF.

The chain carries TRBV29-1 and TRBJ1-2, with D tentatively TRBD1 (6 bases). Deletions cut 7 bases from V and 6 bases from J, with 12 bases between. CDR3 length: 11 amino acids. Germline CDR1 reads SQVTM; CDR2 reads ANQGSEA. Written as DNA, the CDR3 is TGCAGCGCCGGGGGGCTTGATGGCTACACCTTC. Translated, it gives CSAGGLDGYTF. The full variable domain, completed using reference TRBV29-1 and TRBJ1-2, is SAVISQKPSRDICQRGTSLTIQCQVDSQVTMMFWYRQQPGQSLTLIATANQGSEATYESGFVIDKFPISRPNLTFSTLTVSNMSPEDSSIYLCSAGGLDGYTFGSGTRLTVV.

This chain joins TRBV4-3 and TRBJ2-7; D gene unclear. The ends were cut back, 1 base at V and 1 base at J, with 5 bases in the middle. Germline CDR1 reads LGHNA; CDR2 reads YSLEER. The CDR3 covers 13 residues. The CDR3 protein is CASSQGWSYEQYF. The CDR3, as DNA: TGCGCCAGCAGCCAAGGGTGGTCCTACGAGCAGTACTTC.

For the CDR3, the DNA is TGTGCCAGCAGCTCCCCCGGGACAGCCTCCTACGAGCAGTACTTC. Translated: CASSSPGTASYEQYF. The chain uses TRBV11-2 and TRBJ2-7; 7 nucleotides agree with TRBD1. Germline V gene lookup returns CDR1 SGHAT and CDR2 FQNNGV. J was trimmed by 0 bases and V by 4 bases; bases with no gene match: 6. The CDR3 is made up of 15 amino acids.

This clone was picked up a small number of times. Other DNA sequences in the same sample also yield this CDR3. This rearrangement joins TRBV6-4 to TRBJ1-2, with D uncertain. Germline CDR1 MRHNA, CDR2 SNTAGT. This CDR3 contains 12 residues. The V gene lost 2 bases and the J gene lost 3 bases, with 4 bases spanning the gap. In DNA form, the CDR3 reads TGTGCCAGCAGTGACGGACACTATGGCTACACCTTC. Protein sequence: CASSDGHYGYTF.

The table lists this clone with a count of one. V and J are TRBV9 and TRBJ2-7; no reliable D call. Looked up from germline, CDR1 is SGDLS and CDR2 is YYNGEE. The CDR3 contains 15 residues. Trimming pared 0 bases from V and 0 bases from J, leaving 10 bases between. Here the CDR3 DNA reads TGTGCCAGCAGCGTAGCCGTGGGAACCTCCTACGAGCAGTACTTC. Amino acid sequence: CASSVAVGTSYEQYF.

With regard to this clone: The sample holds other DNA sequences that translate to the same CDR3. The chain combines TRBV6-5 with TRBJ2-5; D unresolved. CDR1 and CDR2 from the germline V gene are MNHEY and SVGAGI. CDR3 length: 11 residues. Trimming removed 5 bases from V and 4 bases from J, with 5 bases in between. CDR3 amino acids: CASSPGETQYF. The DNA of the CDR3 is TGTGCCAGCAGTCCTGGAGAGACCCAGTACTTC.

This clone showed up just once. The rearrangement links TRBV9 to TRBJ2-3; D possibly corresponds to TRBD2 (6 bases). V lost 3 bases and J lost 4, with 15 bases in between. This CDR3 is built from 15 residues. The germline CDR1 and CDR2 sequences are SGDLS and YYNGEE. The CDR3 DNA follows: TGTGCCAGCAGCGACACCCGCGGAGGGCCAGATACGCAGTATTTT. It is translated as CASSDTRGGPDTQYF.

The chain has TRBV6-5 and TRBJ2-5; TRBD2 matches 9 bases. The CDR3 is made up of 14 amino acids. The V segment lost 5 bases and the J segment 4 bases; nucleotides outside the gene matches: 5. The germline gives CDR1 MNHEY, CDR2 SVGAGI. The CDR3, as DNA: TGTGCCAGCAGTCGAGGACTAGCGCGAGAGACCCAGTACTTC. This gives the protein CASSRGLARETQYF.

The chain combines TRBV19 with TRBJ2-1; 10 bases are a match to TRBD2. This CDR3 spans 17 amino acids. The ends lost 3 bases at V and 8 bases at J; junction bases unmatched: 13. Germline CDR1 reads LNHDA; CDR2 reads SQIVND (reference sequence). The CDR3, as DNA: TGTGCCAGTAGTATTCTCTATAGGCTAGCGGGAGTCGATGAGCAGTTCTTC. Amino acids: CASSILYRLAGVDEQFF.

The chain is built from TRBV28 and TRBJ2-7; TRBD1 is a possible D gene (5 bases). The CDR3 extends over 12 amino acids. In germline, CDR1 is MDHEN, CDR2 SYDVKM. With 3 bases removed from V and 6 bases from J, the gap between germline ends came to 9 bases. The CDR3 DNA is TGTGCCAGCAGTTTCTCAGGGTCCGAGCAGTACTTC. Protein sequence: CASSFSGSEQYF.

V and J are TRBV19 and TRBJ2-7; TRBD2 agrees at 7 bases. Germline loops: CDR1 LNHDA, CDR2 SQIVND (reference sequence). The ends lost 4 bases at V and 1 base at J; junction bases unmatched: 10. The CDR3 is 16 amino acids. The CDR3 DNA follows: TGTGCCAGTAGTAGAAATCGTGCCGGGGGGTCCTACGAGCAGTACTTC. It encodes CASSRNRAGGSYEQYF.